A selection of T cell receptor beta chains follows, all from one sample in a study of blood T cell repertoires in COVID-19. Assay: immunoSEQ multiplex PCR; the TCRdb copy retains only in-frame clones and omits some. The sample lists around 500,000 clones, 80% to 90% seen once, with approximately 3% in the top ten. What was sequenced was peripheral blood. These receptor sequences come from a human donor in a cohort sampled during active COVID-19. Both conserved end residues are part of each CDR3. Fields, in order: V gene, D gene, clone size, J gene, CDR3 DNA, CDR3 protein. A D gene is named only where the DNA matches it firmly. Clone sizes are given selectively: once, few, many, or a class where the clone is expanded.

v_call: TRBV7-8; d_call: TRBD1; clone_size: few; j_call: TRBJ2-7; cdr3_nt: TGTGCCAGCCGTGAACCCAGGGGGGAGCAGTACTTC; cdr3_aa: CASREPRGEQYF
v_call: TRBV10-2; d_call: TRBD2; clone_size: -; j_call: TRBJ2-5; cdr3_nt: TGCGCCAGCAGGCCTAGCGGGTATAAAGAGACCCAGTACTTC; cdr3_aa: CASRPSGYKETQYF
v_call: TRBV5-1; d_call: -; clone_size: -; j_call: TRBJ2-1; cdr3_nt: TGCGCCAGCAGCTTGGGGGGTAGCGGATACAATGAGCAGTTCTTC; cdr3_aa: CASSLGGSGYNEQFF
v_call: TRBV27; d_call: TRBD1; clone_size: -; j_call: TRBJ1-2; cdr3_nt: TGTGCCAGCAGTCCCTGGGACAGGGGAAGGGATGGCTACACCTTC; cdr3_aa: CASSPWDRGRDGYTF
v_call: TRBV6-2/TRBV6-3; d_call: TRBD1; clone_size: -; j_call: TRBJ2-7; cdr3_nt: TGTGCCAGCAGTTACCTCCCGGACAGGACCCACTCCTACGAGCAGTACTTC; cdr3_aa: CASSYLPDRTHSYEQYF
v_call: TRBV2; d_call: TRBD2; clone_size: -; j_call: TRBJ2-1; cdr3_nt: TGTGCCAGCAGTGAAACCCTAGCGGGAGGGCCCGATGAGCAGTTCTTC; cdr3_aa: CASSETLAGGPDEQFF
v_call: TRBV6-5; d_call: -; clone_size: once; j_call: TRBJ2-1; cdr3_nt: TGTGCCAGCAGTTACTCCGGCCGACTAGGAAGGCATGAGCAGTTCTTC; cdr3_aa: CASSYSGRLGRHEQFF
v_call: TRBV19; d_call: -; clone_size: -; j_call: TRBJ2-1; cdr3_nt: TGTGCCAGTAGTATTAAATTCGGGAGTTGGAGCAATGAGCAGTTCTTC; cdr3_aa: CASSIKFGSWSNEQFF
v_call: TRBV5-1; d_call: -; clone_size: once; j_call: TRBJ2-1; cdr3_nt: TGCGCCAGCAGCCCCCGACTGAGCGGAAACAATGAGCAGTTCTTC; cdr3_aa: CASSPRLSGNNEQFF
v_call: TRBV15; d_call: TRBD2; clone_size: -; j_call: TRBJ2-4; cdr3_nt: TGTGCCACCAGCGGCAGCGGGACGGGCATTCAGTACTTC; cdr3_aa: CATSGSGTGIQYF
v_call: TRBV2; d_call: -; clone_size: -; j_call: TRBJ1-2; cdr3_nt: TGTGCCAGCAACTGGGGGGGAGGGGAAGGCTACACCTTC; cdr3_aa: CASNWGGGEGYTF
v_call: TRBV9; d_call: -; clone_size: -; j_call: TRBJ2-1; cdr3_nt: TGTGCCAGCAGCGTAGGAGTCGAGAGGAATGAGCAGTTCTTC; cdr3_aa: CASSVGVERNEQFF
v_call: TRBV2; d_call: TRBD1; clone_size: -; j_call: TRBJ1-1; cdr3_nt: TGTGCCAGCAGTGGACAACAGGGGTCCGAAGCTTTCTTT; cdr3_aa: CASSGQQGSEAFF
v_call: TRBV28; d_call: TRBD1; clone_size: few; j_call: TRBJ2-7; cdr3_nt: TGTGCCAGCAGCGCCCGGGACAGGGCCTACGAGCAGTACTTC; cdr3_aa: CASSARDRAYEQYF
v_call: TRBV4-1; d_call: -; clone_size: -; j_call: TRBJ2-7; cdr3_nt: TGCGCCAGCAGCCAAGGAGGGGGTCAGATCCACGAGCAGTACTTC; cdr3_aa: CASSQGGGQIHEQYF
v_call: TRBV10-1; d_call: TRBD2; clone_size: -; j_call: TRBJ2-1; cdr3_nt: TGCGCCAGCAGTCCCGGGACTAGCGGAGGGGTGGTCTATGAGCAGTTCTTC; cdr3_aa: CASSPGTSGGVVYEQFF
v_call: TRBV15; d_call: -; clone_size: -; j_call: TRBJ1-4; cdr3_nt: TGTGCCACCAGCAGAGAGGCCGGCAGGGCCGTCAATGAAAAACTGTTTTTT; cdr3_aa: CATSREAGRAVNEKLFF
v_call: TRBV5-1; d_call: -; clone_size: once; j_call: TRBJ1-1; cdr3_nt: TGCGCCAGCAGACACGACAAGATGAACACTGAAGCTTTCTTT; cdr3_aa: CASRHDKMNTEAFF
v_call: TRBV11-1; d_call: TRBD1; clone_size: -; j_call: TRBJ2-1; cdr3_nt: TGTGCCAGCAGCCCGTCCCTAGACAGGGACCACGAGCAGTTCTTC; cdr3_aa: CASSPSLDRDHEQFF
v_call: TRBV3-1/TRBV3-2; d_call: TRBD1; clone_size: few; j_call: TRBJ1-4; cdr3_nt: TGTGCCAGCAGCCATTATGGACAGGGGCCTAATGAAAAACTGTTTTTT; cdr3_aa: CASSHYGQGPNEKLFF
v_call: TRBV24-1; d_call: -; clone_size: -; j_call: TRBJ1-2; cdr3_nt: TGTGCCACCAGTGCTGCGAACTATGGCTACACCTTC; cdr3_aa: CATSAANYGYTF
v_call: TRBV6-5; d_call: TRBD1; clone_size: -; j_call: TRBJ2-3; cdr3_nt: TGTGCCAGCAGACAGGGGCTTGAGACAGATACGCAGTATTTT; cdr3_aa: CASRQGLETDTQYF
v_call: TRBV28; d_call: -; clone_size: many; j_call: TRBJ1-6; cdr3_nt: TGTGCCAGCACCCTCTGGGGGGGAGCGGGTTCACCCCTCCACTTT; cdr3_aa: CASTLWGGAGSPLHF
v_call: TRBV3-1/TRBV3-2; d_call: TRBD2; clone_size: -; j_call: TRBJ2-2; cdr3_nt: TGTGCCAGCAGCCCACCCGGGGGGACCGGGGAGCTGTTTTTT; cdr3_aa: CASSPPGGTGELFF
v_call: TRBV27; d_call: TRBD1; clone_size: -; j_call: TRBJ2-1; cdr3_nt: TGTGCCAGCAGTTCAGACAGGGCACTTTACAATGAGCAGTTCTTC; cdr3_aa: CASSSDRALYNEQFF
v_call: TRBV2; d_call: TRBD1; clone_size: few; j_call: TRBJ1-6; cdr3_nt: TGTGCCAGCAGTGTACAGGACAGGGGAATATCACCCCTCCACTTT; cdr3_aa: CASSVQDRGISPLHF
v_call: TRBV18; d_call: -; clone_size: -; j_call: TRBJ2-2; cdr3_nt: TGTGCCAGCTCACCAACAGGGAAGGTCGGGGAGCTGTTTTTT; cdr3_aa: CASSPTGKVGELFF
v_call: TRBV24-1; d_call: TRBD1; clone_size: -; j_call: TRBJ2-3; cdr3_nt: TGTGCCACCCGGGACAGGGGGCCGGCAGATACGCAGTATTTT; cdr3_aa: CATRDRGPADTQYF
v_call: TRBV11-3; d_call: -; clone_size: -; j_call: TRBJ2-2; cdr3_nt: TGTGCCAGCAGCGCCCGGAGGTCCACAAACACCGGGGAGCTGTTTTTT; cdr3_aa: CASSARRSTNTGELFF
v_call: TRBV6-5; d_call: TRBD1; clone_size: -; j_call: TRBJ2-7; cdr3_nt: TGTGCCAGCAGTCTAGACAGGGGTCCCTCCTACGAGCAGTACTTC; cdr3_aa: CASSLDRGPSYEQYF
v_call: TRBV28; d_call: TRBD2; clone_size: -; j_call: TRBJ2-7; cdr3_nt: TGTGCCAGCAGCCCCGCCGGGCGGGAGCTATACGAGCAGTACTTC; cdr3_aa: CASSPAGRELYEQYF
v_call: TRBV28; d_call: -; clone_size: -; j_call: TRBJ1-5; cdr3_nt: TGTGCCAGCACGAGGGGGTTGGATAGCAATCAGCCCCAGCATTTT; cdr3_aa: CASTRGLDSNQPQHF
v_call: TRBV21-1; d_call: -; clone_size: -; j_call: TRBJ2-7; cdr3_nt: TGTGCCAGCAGCAAACGGGTTAGTCGGGGCGGGAGATACGAGCAGTACTTC; cdr3_aa: CASSKRVSRGGRYEQYF
v_call: TRBV7-9; d_call: TRBD1; clone_size: -; j_call: TRBJ1-1; cdr3_nt: TGTGCCAGCAGCTTAGGGCTGTCAGGGGGCTCGGGGATAGAAGCTTTCTTT; cdr3_aa: CASSLGLSGGSGIEAFF
v_call: TRBV3-1/TRBV3-2; d_call: -; clone_size: -; j_call: TRBJ2-5; cdr3_nt: TGTGCCAGCAGCCCCATGGGGCTGGACCAAGAGACCCAGTACTTC; cdr3_aa: CASSPMGLDQETQYF
v_call: TRBV5-1; d_call: TRBD1; clone_size: few; j_call: TRBJ1-2; cdr3_nt: TGCGCCAGCAGCTTGGACTTGGACAGGGCCTTGCACACCTTC; cdr3_aa: CASSLDLDRALHTF
v_call: TRBV7-3; d_call: -; clone_size: -; j_call: TRBJ2-5; cdr3_nt: TGTGCCAGCAGCTTAGGAGGGACCCCAAGGGAGACCCAGTACTTC; cdr3_aa: CASSLGGTPRETQYF
v_call: TRBV6-5; d_call: TRBD2; clone_size: -; j_call: TRBJ2-1; cdr3_nt: TGTGCCAGCAGTTACGCCCTAGCGGGAGTAAACAATGAGCAGTTCTTC; cdr3_aa: CASSYALAGVNNEQFF
v_call: TRBV24-1; d_call: TRBD1; clone_size: once; j_call: TRBJ2-1; cdr3_nt: TGTGCCACCAGCGCTCGCGACAGGGCTATCAATGAGCAGTTCTTC; cdr3_aa: CATSARDRAINEQFF
v_call: TRBV5-1; d_call: TRBD1; clone_size: -; j_call: TRBJ2-5; cdr3_nt: TGCGCCAGCAGCTTGGAGGGACAGGGGGCGGTACGGGAGACCCAGTACTTC; cdr3_aa: CASSLEGQGAVRETQYF
v_call: TRBV6-5; d_call: -; clone_size: -; j_call: TRBJ1-1; cdr3_nt: TGTGCCAGCAGTCAGGGACCCCCAGCGGGCATTGAAGCTTTCTTT; cdr3_aa: CASSQGPPAGIEAFF
v_call: TRBV5-6; d_call: -; clone_size: -; j_call: TRBJ1-2; cdr3_nt: TGTGCCAGCAGCTTGGAGCTGCTAACCGGCTACACCTTC; cdr3_aa: CASSLELLTGYTF
v_call: TRBV6-1; d_call: -; clone_size: -; j_call: TRBJ1-3; cdr3_nt: TGTGCCAGCAGTGATGAGTTCTTGGCGGCTGGAAACACCATATATTTT; cdr3_aa: CASSDEFLAAGNTIYF
v_call: TRBV3-1/TRBV3-2; d_call: -; clone_size: -; j_call: TRBJ2-5; cdr3_nt: TGTGCCAGCTTCGGTTTGGAAGAGACCCAGTACTTC; cdr3_aa: CASFGLEETQYF
v_call: TRBV4-2; d_call: -; clone_size: -; j_call: TRBJ2-3; cdr3_nt: TGTGCCAGCAGCCAAGCGGGAGTTGGAGATACGCAGTATTTT; cdr3_aa: CASSQAGVGDTQYF
v_call: TRBV6-1; d_call: -; clone_size: -; j_call: TRBJ2-7; cdr3_nt: TGTGCCAGCAGTGACCTCCGGGACTTAGCCTACGAGCAGTACTTC; cdr3_aa: CASSDLRDLAYEQYF
v_call: TRBV4-1; d_call: TRBD2; clone_size: -; j_call: TRBJ2-1; cdr3_nt: TGCGCCAGCAGCCAAGTATTCACTAGCGAGCACAATGAGCAGTTCTTC; cdr3_aa: CASSQVFTSEHNEQFF
v_call: TRBV18; d_call: TRBD1; clone_size: once; j_call: TRBJ1-1; cdr3_nt: TGTGCCAGCTCACCAGTACAGGGGGCAGGTACTGAAGCTTTCTTT; cdr3_aa: CASSPVQGAGTEAFF